This is a list of T cell receptor beta chains from one sample in a study of T cell responses to AZD1222 COVID-19 vaccine. Only in-frame clones appear in the TCRdb table, and some are missing; sequencing was by immunoSEQ multiplex PCR. The sample holds 200,000 or so clones, around 87% seen once. The material sequenced was peripheral blood, taken on day 0 of MenACWY control vaccination. The receptors were gathered from an adult in good health. Both conserved end residues are part of each CDR3. A D gene is named only where the DNA matches it firmly. Clone size is stated in some rows and not others, as once, few, many or a class when expanded.

V gene: TRBV4-2
D gene: -
clone size: -
J gene: TRBJ2-7
CDR3 protein: CASSQGGDAYEQYF
CDR3 DNA: TGTGCCAGCAGCCAAGGCGGGGACGCCTACGAGCAGTACTTC

V gene: TRBV27
D gene: -
clone size: -
J gene: TRBJ1-2
CDR3 protein: CASMGPSNYGYTF
CDR3 DNA: TGTGCCAGCATGGGACCCTCTAACTATGGCTACACCTTC

V gene: TRBV28
D gene: -
clone size: -
J gene: TRBJ2-7
CDR3 protein: CASSPRLGMGYEQYF
CDR3 DNA: TGTGCCAGCAGCCCCCGACTCGGGATGGGCTACGAGCAGTACTTC

V gene: TRBV5-1
D gene: TRBD1
clone size: once
J gene: TRBJ2-7
CDR3 protein: CASSPSGTGIKQYF
CDR3 DNA: TGCGCCAGCAGCCCCTCCGGGACAGGGATTAAGCAGTACTTC

V gene: TRBV4-2
D gene: -
clone size: -
J gene: TRBJ2-1
CDR3 protein: CASSQTESVATYNEQFF
CDR3 DNA: TGTGCCAGCAGCCAGACCGAGTCGGTAGCGACCTACAATGAGCAGTTCTTC

V gene: TRBV28
D gene: TRBD1
clone size: -
J gene: TRBJ2-7
CDR3 protein: CASSPGGHEQYF
CDR3 DNA: TGTGCCAGCAGTCCAGGGGGCCACGAGCAGTACTTC

V gene: TRBV7-6
D gene: -
clone size: once
J gene: TRBJ1-1
CDR3 protein: CASSSGVDTEAFF
CDR3 DNA: TGTGCCAGCAGCTCCGGGGTGGACACTGAAGCTTTCTTT

V gene: TRBV10-3
D gene: -
clone size: -
J gene: TRBJ2-7
CDR3 protein: CAIMATFPTGEQYF
CDR3 DNA: TGTGCCATCATGGCTACATTCCCGACGGGCGAGCAGTACTTC

V gene: TRBV14
D gene: TRBD1
clone size: -
J gene: TRBJ2-3
CDR3 protein: CASSRRDRSTDTQYF
CDR3 DNA: TGTGCCAGCAGCCGACGGGACAGGTCCACAGATACGCAGTATTTT

V gene: TRBV5-6
D gene: TRBD1
clone size: -
J gene: TRBJ1-3
CDR3 protein: CASSRTGGAFLAGNTIYF
CDR3 DNA: TGTGCCAGCAGCAGAACAGGGGGCGCCTTCCTAGCTGGAAACACCATATATTTT

V gene: TRBV3-1/TRBV3-2
D gene: -
clone size: -
J gene: TRBJ1-3
CDR3 protein: CASSQDFRQSRGNTIYF
CDR3 DNA: TGTGCCAGCAGCCAAGATTTCAGGCAGTCACGCGGAAACACCATATATTTT

V gene: TRBV9
D gene: -
clone size: -
J gene: TRBJ2-7
CDR3 protein: CASSGRDSSYEQYF
CDR3 DNA: TGTGCCAGCAGCGGCCGGGACTCTTCCTACGAGCAGTACTTC

V gene: TRBV28
D gene: -
clone size: -
J gene: TRBJ2-3
CDR3 protein: CASSSPRGGSTDTQYF
CDR3 DNA: TGTGCCAGCAGTTCCCCAAGGGGGGGTAGCACAGATACGCAGTATTTT

V gene: TRBV19
D gene: TRBD1
clone size: -
J gene: TRBJ1-4
CDR3 protein: CASSARQGTRTVWSEKLFF
CDR3 DNA: TGTGCCAGTAGTGCGAGACAGGGGACAAGGACTGTTTGGAGTGAAAAACTGTTTTTT